This T cell receptor (beta chain) emerged from a study of CD8 T cells in ankylosing spondylitis. General observations from the study: Significant enrichment of disease-linked clones was reportedly seen in matched ankylosing spondylitis synovial fluid. Clones that were linked to disease were CD8+ and were relatively rare in peripheral blood. A subset of motif variants has previously been described in the synovial fluid and blood of reactive arthritis.

Quantitative 5'-RACE with molecular barcodes produced the TCR beta libraries. TCRdb passed the 5' RACE reads through MiXCR, listing each CDR3 protein once. The table has around 230,000 distinct CDR3 sequences, roughly 8.6% seen once. Concerning this clonotype itself: What it binds is unknown.

CDR1 and CDR2 (germline): LNHDA, SQIVND (reference sequence). V lost 5 bases to trimming and J lost 4 bases, with 12 bases between them. The CDR3 is made up of 14 amino acids. The V call is TRBV19, the J call TRBJ1-3, with D possibly matching TRBD1 (6 bases). The TCR was taken from a male donor with ankylosing spondylitis or in good health (not recorded which). Sequences were obtained from blood, either unsorted or a sorted T cell fraction (not recorded which). For the CDR3, the DNA is TGTGCCAGTAGTGTGGACAGTTACGGAAACACCATATATTTT. Amino acids: CASSVDSYGNTIYF.